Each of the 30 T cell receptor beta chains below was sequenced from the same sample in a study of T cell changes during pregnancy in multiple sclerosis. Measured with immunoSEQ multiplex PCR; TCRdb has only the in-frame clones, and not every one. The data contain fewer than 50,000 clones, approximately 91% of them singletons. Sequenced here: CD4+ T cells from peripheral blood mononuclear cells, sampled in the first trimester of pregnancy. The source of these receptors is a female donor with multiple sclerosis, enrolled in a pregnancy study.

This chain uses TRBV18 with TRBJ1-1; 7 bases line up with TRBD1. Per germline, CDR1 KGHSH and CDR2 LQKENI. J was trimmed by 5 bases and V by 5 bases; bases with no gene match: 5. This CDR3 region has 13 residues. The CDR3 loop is CASSTGAWTEAFF. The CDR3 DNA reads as TGTGCCAGCTCAACAGGGGCCTGGACTGAAGCTTTCTTT.

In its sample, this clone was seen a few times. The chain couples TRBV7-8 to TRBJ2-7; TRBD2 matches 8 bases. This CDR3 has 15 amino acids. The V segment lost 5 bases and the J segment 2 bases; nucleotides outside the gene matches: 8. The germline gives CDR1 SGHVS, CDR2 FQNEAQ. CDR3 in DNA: TGTGCCAGCAGCCTGGTAGCGGGATTCACCTACGAGCAGTACTTC. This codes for CASSLVAGFTYEQYF. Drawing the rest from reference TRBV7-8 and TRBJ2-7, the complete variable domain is GAGVSQSPRYKVAKRGQDVALRCDPISGHVSLFWYQQALGQGPEFLTYFQNEAQLDKSGLPSDRFFAERPEGSVSTLKIQRTQQEDSAVYLCASSLVAGFTYEQYFGPGTRLTVT.

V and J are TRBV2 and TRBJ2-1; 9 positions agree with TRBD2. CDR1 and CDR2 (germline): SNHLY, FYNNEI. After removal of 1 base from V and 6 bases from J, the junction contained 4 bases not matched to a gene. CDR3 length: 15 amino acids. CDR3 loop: CASSEEGLAVNEQFF. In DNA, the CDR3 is TGTGCCAGCAGTGAAGAGGGACTAGCAGTCAATGAGCAGTTCTTC.

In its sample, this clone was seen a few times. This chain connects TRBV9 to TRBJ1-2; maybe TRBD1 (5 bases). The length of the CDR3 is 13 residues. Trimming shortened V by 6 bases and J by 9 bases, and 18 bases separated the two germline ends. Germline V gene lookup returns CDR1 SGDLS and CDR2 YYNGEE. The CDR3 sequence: CASKSSGSDSYTF. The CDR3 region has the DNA TGTGCCAGCAAGAGCTCAGGGTCGGATAGCTACACCTTC. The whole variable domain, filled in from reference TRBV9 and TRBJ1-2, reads DSGVTQTPKHLITATGQRVTLRCSPRSGDLSVYWYQQSLDQGLQFLIQYYNGEERAKGNILERFSAQQFPDLHSELNLSSLELGDSALYFCASKSSGSDSYTFGSGTRLTVV.

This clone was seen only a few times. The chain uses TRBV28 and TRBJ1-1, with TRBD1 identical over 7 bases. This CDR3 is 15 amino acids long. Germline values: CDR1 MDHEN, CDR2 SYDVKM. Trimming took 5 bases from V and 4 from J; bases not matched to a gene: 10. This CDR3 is CASSPNRGGSTEAFF. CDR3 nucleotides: TGTGCCAGCAGTCCCAACAGGGGAGGAAGCACTGAAGCTTTCTTT.

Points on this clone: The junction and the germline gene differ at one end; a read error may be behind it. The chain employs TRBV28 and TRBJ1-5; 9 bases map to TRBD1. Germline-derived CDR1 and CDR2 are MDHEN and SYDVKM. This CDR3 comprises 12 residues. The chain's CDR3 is CASSAGQGRISF. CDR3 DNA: TGTGCCAGCAGTGCCGGACAGGGGAGGATTAGTTTT.

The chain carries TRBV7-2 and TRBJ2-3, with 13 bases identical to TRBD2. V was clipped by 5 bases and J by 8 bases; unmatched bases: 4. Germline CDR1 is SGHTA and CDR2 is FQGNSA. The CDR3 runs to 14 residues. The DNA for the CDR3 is TGTGCCAGCAGCGCTGGACTAGCGGGAGCTACGCAGTATTTT. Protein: CASSAGLAGATQYF.

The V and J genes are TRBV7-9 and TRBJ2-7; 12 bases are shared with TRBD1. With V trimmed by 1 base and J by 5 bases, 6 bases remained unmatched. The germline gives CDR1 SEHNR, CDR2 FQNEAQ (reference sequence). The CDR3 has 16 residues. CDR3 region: CASSLGRGQGADEQYF. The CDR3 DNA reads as TGTGCCAGCAGCTTAGGACGGGGACAGGGGGCTGACGAGCAGTACTTC. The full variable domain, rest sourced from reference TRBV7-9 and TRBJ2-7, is DTGVSQNPRHKITKRGQNVTFRCDPISEHNRLYWYRQTLGQGPEFLTYFQNEAQLEKSRLLSDRFSAERPKGSFSTLEIQRTEQGDSAMYLCASSLGRGQGADEQYFGPGTRLTVT.

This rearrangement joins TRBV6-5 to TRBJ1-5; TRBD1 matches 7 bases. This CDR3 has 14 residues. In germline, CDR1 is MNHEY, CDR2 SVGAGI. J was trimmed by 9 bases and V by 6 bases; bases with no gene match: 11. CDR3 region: CASSRDSAVSPQHF. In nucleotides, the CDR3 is TGTGCCAGCAGCCGGGACAGTGCTGTTTCGCCCCAGCATTTT.

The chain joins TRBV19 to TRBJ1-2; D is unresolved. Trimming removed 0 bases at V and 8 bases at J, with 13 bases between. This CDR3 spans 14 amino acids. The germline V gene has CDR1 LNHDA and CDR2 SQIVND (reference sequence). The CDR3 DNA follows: TGTGCCAGTAGTATAGATTCAGGTCCCTGGGGCTACACCTTC. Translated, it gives CASSIDSGPWGYTF. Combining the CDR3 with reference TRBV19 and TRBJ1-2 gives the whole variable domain DGGITQSPKYLFRKEGQNVTLSCEQNLNHDAMYWYRQDPGQGLRLIYYSQIVNDFQKGDIAEGYSVSREKKESFPLTVTSAQKNPTAFYLCASSIDSGPWGYTFGSGTRLTVV.

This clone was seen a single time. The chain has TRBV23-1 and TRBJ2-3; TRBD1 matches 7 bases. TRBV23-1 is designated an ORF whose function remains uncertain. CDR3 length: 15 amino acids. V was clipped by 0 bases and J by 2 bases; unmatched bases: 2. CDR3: CASSQSGTDTDTQYF. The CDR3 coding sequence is TGCGCCAGCAGTCAATCGGGGACAGACACAGATACGCAGTATTTT.

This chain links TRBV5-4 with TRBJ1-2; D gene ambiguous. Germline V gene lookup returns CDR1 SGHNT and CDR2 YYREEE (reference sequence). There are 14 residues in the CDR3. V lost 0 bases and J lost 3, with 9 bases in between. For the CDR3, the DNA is TGTGCCAGCAGCTTGGAGGCCGGGTACTATGGCTACACCTTC. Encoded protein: CASSLEAGYYGYTF.

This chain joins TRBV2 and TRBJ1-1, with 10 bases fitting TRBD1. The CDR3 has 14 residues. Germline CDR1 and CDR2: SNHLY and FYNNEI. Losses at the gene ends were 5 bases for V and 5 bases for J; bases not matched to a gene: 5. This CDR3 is CASSTTGGVTEAFF. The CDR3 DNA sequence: TGTGCCAGCAGTACGACAGGGGGCGTAACTGAAGCTTTCTTT. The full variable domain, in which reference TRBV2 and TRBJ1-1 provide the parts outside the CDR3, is EPEVTQTPSHQVTQMGQEVILRCVPISNHLYFYWYRQILGQKVEFLVSFYNNEISEKSEIFDDQFSVERPDGSNFTLKIRSTKLEDSAMYFCASSTTGGVTEAFFGQGTRLTVV.

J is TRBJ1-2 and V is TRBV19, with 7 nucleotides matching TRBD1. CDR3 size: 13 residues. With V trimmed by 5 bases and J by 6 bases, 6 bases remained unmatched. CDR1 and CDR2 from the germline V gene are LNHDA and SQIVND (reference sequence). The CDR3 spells CASSPRQGNGYTF. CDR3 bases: TGTGCCAGTAGTCCTCGACAGGGTAATGGCTACACCTTC.

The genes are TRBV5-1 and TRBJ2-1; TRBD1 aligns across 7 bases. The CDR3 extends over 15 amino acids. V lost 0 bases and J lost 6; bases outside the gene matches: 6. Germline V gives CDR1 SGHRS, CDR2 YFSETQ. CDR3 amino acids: CASSLGGQRFNEQFF. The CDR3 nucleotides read TGCGCCAGCAGCTTGGGGGGACAGCGATTCAATGAGCAGTTCTTC.

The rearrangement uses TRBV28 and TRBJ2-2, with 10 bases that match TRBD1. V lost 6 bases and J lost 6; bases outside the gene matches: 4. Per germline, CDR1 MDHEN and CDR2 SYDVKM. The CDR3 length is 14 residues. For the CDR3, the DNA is TGTGCCAGCAGGTGGACAGGGGGTGCCGGGGAGCTGTTTTTT. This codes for CASRWTGGAGELFF.

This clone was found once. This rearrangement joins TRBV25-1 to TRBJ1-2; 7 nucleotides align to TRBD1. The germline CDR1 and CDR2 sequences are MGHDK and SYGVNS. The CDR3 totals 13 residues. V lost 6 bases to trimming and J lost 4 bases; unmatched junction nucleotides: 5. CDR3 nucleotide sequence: TGTGCCAGCAGCGGACAGGTTTTCTATGGCTACACCTTC. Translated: CASSGQVFYGYTF.

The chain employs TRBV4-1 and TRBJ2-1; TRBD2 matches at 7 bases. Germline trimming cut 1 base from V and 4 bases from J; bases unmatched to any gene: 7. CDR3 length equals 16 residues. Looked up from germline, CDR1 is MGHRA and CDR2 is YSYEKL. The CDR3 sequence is CASSQVLAGKYNEQFF. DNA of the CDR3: TGCGCCAGCAGCCAAGTTTTAGCGGGTAAATACAATGAGCAGTTCTTC.

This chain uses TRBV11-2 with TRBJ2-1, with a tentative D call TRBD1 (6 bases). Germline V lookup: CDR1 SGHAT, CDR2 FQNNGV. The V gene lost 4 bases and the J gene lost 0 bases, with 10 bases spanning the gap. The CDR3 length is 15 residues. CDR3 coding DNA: TGTGCCAGCAGCTACGACAGGAGCTCCTACAATGAGCAGTTCTTC. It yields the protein CASSYDRSSYNEQFF.

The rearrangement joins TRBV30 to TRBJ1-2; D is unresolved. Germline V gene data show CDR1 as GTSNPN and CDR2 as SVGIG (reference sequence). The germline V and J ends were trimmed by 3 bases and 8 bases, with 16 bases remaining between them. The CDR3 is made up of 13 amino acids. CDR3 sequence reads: CAWRLSEGQGYTF. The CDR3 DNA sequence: TGTGCCTGGAGGTTGTCCGAGGGTCAAGGCTACACCTTC.

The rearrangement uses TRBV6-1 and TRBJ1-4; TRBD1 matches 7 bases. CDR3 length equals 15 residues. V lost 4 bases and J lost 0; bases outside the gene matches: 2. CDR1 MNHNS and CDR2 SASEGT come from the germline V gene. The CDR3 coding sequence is TGTGCCAGCAGTGGGGGACAGTCAACTAATGAAAAACTGTTTTTT. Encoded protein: CASSGGQSTNEKLFF.

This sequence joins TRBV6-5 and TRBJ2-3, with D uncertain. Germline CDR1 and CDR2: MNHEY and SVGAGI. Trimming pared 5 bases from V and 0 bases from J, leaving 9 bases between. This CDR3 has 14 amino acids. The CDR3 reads CASSPSVSTDTQYF. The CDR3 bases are TGTGCCAGCAGTCCCAGCGTTAGCACAGATACGCAGTATTTT.

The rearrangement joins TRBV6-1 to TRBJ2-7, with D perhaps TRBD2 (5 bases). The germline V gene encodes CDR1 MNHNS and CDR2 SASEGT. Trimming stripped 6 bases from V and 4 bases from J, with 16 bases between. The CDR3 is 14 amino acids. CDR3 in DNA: TGTGCCAGCAGGACTAACTATATTGGGTACGAGCAGTACTTC. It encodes CASRTNYIGYEQYF.

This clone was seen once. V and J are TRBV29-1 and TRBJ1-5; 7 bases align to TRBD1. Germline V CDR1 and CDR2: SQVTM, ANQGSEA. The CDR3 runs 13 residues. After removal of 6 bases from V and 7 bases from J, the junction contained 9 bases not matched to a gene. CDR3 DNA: TGCAGCGTCGGGGGAACAGGGGTACAGCCCCAGCATTTT. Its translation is CSVGGTGVQPQHF.

CDR3: CAWSTTSGSKETQYF. The CDR3 region has the DNA TGTGCCTGGAGCACGACTAGCGGGAGTAAAGAGACCCAGTACTTC. The chain recombines TRBV30 with TRBJ2-5, with 12 bases identical to TRBD2. The junction had 5 bases not matched to a gene; V was cut back by 3 bases and J by 3 bases. This CDR3 contains 15 residues. Germline V CDR1 and CDR2: GTSNPN, SVGIG (reference sequence).

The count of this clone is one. DNA for the CDR3: TGTGCCAGCAGTGAAGCGCAGTATACAAAAGCTTTCTTT. Protein: CASSEAQYTKAFF. This chain joins TRBV6-1 and TRBJ1-1; D not resolved. Germline V CDR1 and CDR2: MNHNS, SASEGT. V lost 0 bases to trimming and J lost 9 bases, with 11 bases between them. The CDR3 covers 13 residues.

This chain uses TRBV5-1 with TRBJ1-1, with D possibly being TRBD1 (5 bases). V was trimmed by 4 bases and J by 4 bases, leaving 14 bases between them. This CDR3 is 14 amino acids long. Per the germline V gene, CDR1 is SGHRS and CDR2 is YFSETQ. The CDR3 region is CASSRGDGATEAFF. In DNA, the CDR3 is TGCGCCAGCAGCCGGGGGGATGGGGCCACTGAAGCTTTCTTT.

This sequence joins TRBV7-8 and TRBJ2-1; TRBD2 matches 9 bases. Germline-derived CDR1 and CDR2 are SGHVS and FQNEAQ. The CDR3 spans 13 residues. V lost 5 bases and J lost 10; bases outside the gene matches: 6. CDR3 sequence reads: CASSPGLAVEQFF. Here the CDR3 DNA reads TGTGCCAGCAGCCCGGGACTAGCTGTAGAGCAGTTCTTC.

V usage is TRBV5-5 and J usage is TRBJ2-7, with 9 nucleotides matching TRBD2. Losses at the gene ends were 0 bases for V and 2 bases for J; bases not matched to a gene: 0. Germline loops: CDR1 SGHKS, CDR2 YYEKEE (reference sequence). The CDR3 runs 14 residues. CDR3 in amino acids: CASSLVAGAYEQYF. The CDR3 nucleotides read TGTGCCAGCAGCTTGGTAGCGGGGGCCTACGAGCAGTACTTC.

The CDR3 DNA follows: TGTGCCAGTACCCTTCTCGGGTCATTCAATGAAGCTTTCTTT. Its translation is CASTLLGSFNEAFF. V is TRBV19 and J is TRBJ1-1; D ambiguous. Per the germline V gene, CDR1 is LNHDA and CDR2 is SQIVND (reference sequence). V was cut by 7 bases and J by 7 bases, with 19 bases left in between. The CDR3 runs 14 residues. Complete variable domain (other parts from reference TRBV19 and TRBJ1-1): DGGITQSPKYLFRKEGQNVTLSCEQNLNHDAMYWYRQDPGQGLRLIYYSQIVNDFQKGDIAEGYSVSREKKESFPLTVTSAQKNPTAFYLCASTLLGSFNEAFFGQGTRLTVV.